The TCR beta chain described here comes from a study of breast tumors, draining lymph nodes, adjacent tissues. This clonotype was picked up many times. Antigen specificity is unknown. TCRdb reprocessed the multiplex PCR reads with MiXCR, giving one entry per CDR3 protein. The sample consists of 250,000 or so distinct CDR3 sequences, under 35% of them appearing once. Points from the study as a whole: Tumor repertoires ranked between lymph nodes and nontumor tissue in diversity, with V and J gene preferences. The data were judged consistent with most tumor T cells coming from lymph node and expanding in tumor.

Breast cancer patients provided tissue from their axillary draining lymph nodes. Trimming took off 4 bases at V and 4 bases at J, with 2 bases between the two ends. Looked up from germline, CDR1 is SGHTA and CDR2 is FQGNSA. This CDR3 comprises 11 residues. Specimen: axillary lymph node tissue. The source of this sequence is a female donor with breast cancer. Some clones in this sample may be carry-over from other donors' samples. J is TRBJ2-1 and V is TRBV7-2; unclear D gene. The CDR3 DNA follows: TGTGCCAGCAGCTATTACAATGAGCAGTTCTTC. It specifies CASSYYNEQFF.